This T cell receptor (beta chain) was obtained from a study of cytomegalovirus exposure and HLA in healthy donors (dated by TCRdb to 2016 to 2017). For the wider study: An earlier analysis of roughly 500 of the donors reported about 280 Gb of sequence data and 117 million unique TCR beta sequences obtained from some 170 million T cells. A later genetic analysis used genome-wide SNP genotypes for 398 of the 666 donors, treating that subset as a discovery cohort. Every repertoire in the discovery cohort had been generated on one and the same sequencing platform. Typing coverage varied by locus: roughly 620-640 donors for A, B, C, DRB1 and DQB1; roughly 520 for DQA1; about 570 for DPA1; 450 to 480 for DPB1. In the later analysis, no new phenotypic data were used to find candidate immune exposures; instead, reliance was placed on TCR beta sequences and their occurrence across donors. On average, about 240,000 unique TCR beta nucleotide sequences were sequenced per donor among a few hundred genotyped donors of the cohort, with roughly 20% of those sequences being non-productive. In an earlier analysis of more than 550 of the donors, high-throughput TCR beta sequencing was used to judge whether each TCR beta V gene segment behaved as functional or pseudogenic. Of the 350 to 450 genotyped donors, 80% to 90% were placed in the genetic ancestry cluster associated with self-reported Caucasian donors. Class I and class II HLA loci were covered by the typing at four-digit resolution. The study combined high-throughput TCR immunosequencing, statistical association of individual TCRs with disease status, and machine learning to predict cytomegalovirus infection status. In a later analysis, previously published TCR beta repertoires from more than 500 donors were re-analyzed and high-resolution HLA genotyping was added so that TCR occurrence patterns could be studied. Because of strong linkage in the cohort, four to six DR-DQ haplotypes were treated as single units for association and clustering. An early release covering about 600 HLA-typed donors comprised approximately 290 gigabases of sequencing data and around 85 million unique TCR sequences. Using immunosequencing, the study profiled T cell repertoires from 666 subjects and related those repertoires to cytomegalovirus serostatus. The study aimed to test whether cataloging public T cell receptors could reveal signatures of past pathogen exposure. Donor age, sex, ethnicity and CMV serostatus were compiled alongside the repertoire data. Besides the first cohort of more than 650 subjects, a separate validation cohort made up of some 110 different subjects was used. Study-wide conclusions, independent of this receptor: In a later analysis, the rate of TCR association differed among HLA loci, with DRB1 alleles having the most associated TCRs and HLA-C alleles having the fewest. In a later analysis, several top co-occurrence clusters were reported to appear linked to parvovirus B19, influenza, CMV and Epstein-Barr virus. Most TCR sequences were seen in very few donors, while some public TCRs were found in many individuals. Sequencing depth was assumed to be roughly uniform across donors in the presence/absence analyses, though that assumption may not hold. Correlated functional status among segregating V segments might reflect linkage disequilibrium, but an unknown experimental factor could not be ruled out. In a later genetic analysis, fewer N-insertions in productive TCRs were reported among donors in an Asian-associated ancestry cluster than the roughly 640-donor mean. Broadly in line with IMGT annotations, most TCR beta V segments showed up in productive rearrangements about 87% or about 30% of the time in an earlier analysis of roughly 590 of the donors. Cytomegalovirus status was reported to be diagnosed by the classifier with high specificity and sensitivity in both the original and validation cohorts. A later genetic analysis associated a missense DCLRE1C variant with V-gene and J-gene trimming of TCR beta chains, and an independent cohort replicated the association. In a later analysis, HLA-associated TCR beta chains showed more clonal expansion and lower generation probabilities than non-associated chains that were equally common. The 87-base-pair reads could not distinguish some IMGT-functional V segments, including TRBV6-2 and TRBV6-3, so those segments were excluded. HLA typing was unavailable for some donors at each locus, so association tests used only the typed subset. The authors suggested that the approach could potentially be extended to other disease states and immunological phenotypes. Three of the identified cytomegalovirus-associated TCR beta chains were confirmed in vitro to be specific for cytomegalovirus antigens. Because counts were too low, some 16 rarely observed V segments, including chromosome 9 orphons, were excluded from the earlier analysis of about 500 of the donors. At a false discovery rate of 0.05, a later analysis linked 15,000 to 20,000 TCR beta sequences to specific HLA alleles. Most CMV-associated TCR beta chains appeared to be HLA-restricted in a later analysis, and the HLA associations seemed to be driven largely by CMV exposure. The sequencing pipeline was judged likely to have produced a cluster of highly shared sequence variants as a technical artifact. A further reported finding was that TCR beta sequences accurately predicted the HLA-A and HLA-B alleles for most subjects in the first cohort. CMV serostatus was the only immune exposure information available for the cohort. In the study, around 150 TCR beta chains were listed as associated with cytomegalovirus. When HLA alleles, especially DR and DQ, strongly co-occurred, TCR associations were difficult to assign to individual alleles. Only TCR beta chains were sequenced in this cohort, and the absence of alpha or paired-chain data limited detectable features.

The cohort comprised some 700 healthy bone marrow donors. Cohort members were all nominally healthy when sampled, although unrecorded immune exposures were likely present. The donor tested CMV seropositive and was one of the 289 seropositive cohort members. A peripheral blood sample was collected from each donor, and TCR beta sequencing was performed on peripheral blood mononuclear cells. Genomic DNA was extracted from the blood cell samples with the Qiagen DNeasy Blood Extraction Kit. The trim is 5 bases for V and 1 base for J, with a gap of 12 bases between the germline ends. According to the germline V gene (reference sequence), CDR1 reads LNHDA and CDR2 reads SQIVND. Spanning cysteine to phenylalanine, the CDR3 consists of 15 amino acids. The sequence is cut down to CDR3 DNA, 45 bases in frame from base 1. Turning to this clone: Its binding antigen is unknown. No per-base quality is available; no much larger clone lies one base away.

The library was obtained by the immunoSEQ multiplex PCR assay. A mixture of 60 forward primers for TCR Vbeta segments and 13 reverse primers for TCR Jbeta segments was used in the multiplex PCR. Amplification of the CDR3 region of rearranged TCR beta genes was performed with a multiplex PCR assay on genomic DNA. On the Illumina HiSeq System, the amplified TCR beta libraries were sequenced as 87-base-pair reads. On the study's bioinformatics: A later analysis tallied about 77 million unique TCR beta chains across the 666 repertoires, and some 12 million of those chains were shared by two or more donors. A nearest-neighbor algorithm error-corrected the raw reads and collapsed the reads into unique sequences, merging closely related sequences to remove PCR and sequencing errors. V, D and J gene segments were assigned by aligning CDR3 sequences to IMGT reference sequences. For a sequence to be retained, a match of at least six nucleotides to both a V gene segment and a J gene segment was required. A rearrangement counted as productive if the CDR3 had no stop codons and remained in frame with V and J, and every other rearrangement counted as non-productive. CDR3 was defined according to IMGT convention as the region running from the second conserved V-encoded cysteine to the conserved J-encoded phenylalanine. Sequences without an unambiguous match to a single V gene segment were excluded from the earlier analysis of almost 600 of the donors. An earlier analysis of over 450 of the donors classified V segments as functional when productive rearrangements were above 56.7% and as segregating when the standard deviation between donors was above 5%. A statistical classification framework was built to diagnose cytomegalovirus status from the catalog of TCR beta chain sequences. In a later analysis, TCR nucleotide sequences were compared against IMGT/GENE-DB human TR gene sequences so that V and J genes could be assigned. In a later analysis, CDR3 sequences and most-parsimonious VDJ recombination scenarios were assigned using the TCRdist pipeline. In a later analysis, each TCR beta chain was defined by its CDR3 amino acid sequence together with its V-gene family, and reads without a unique V-gene family were excluded. A later analysis removed several hundred highly shared, low-generation-probability nucleotide sequences to deal with suspected cross-contamination and a sequencing artifact. In a later analysis, a clonal expansion index was calculated for each public chain from normalized within-repertoire ranks of inferred template counts. Generation probabilities in a later analysis came from a VDJ recombination model fitted to out-of-frame rearrangements, and those results were checked against IGoR. A later analysis scored TCR-TCR, TCR-HLA and TCR-CMV co-occurrence with hypergeometric tests, applying a repertoire-size bias correction to TCR pairs. To estimate false discovery rates, a later analysis permuted the HLA or CMV assignments 20 times. In a later analysis, co-occurring TCRs were grouped with DBSCAN, and TCRdist sequence similarity was added when clustering was performed within HLA-allele-positive subsets. For co-occurrence clustering, repertoires with fewer than 30,000 or more than 120,000 public chains were excluded, along with a handful of repertoires with anomalous nucleotide sharing. The clones in this table, taken by TCRdb from immuneACCESS, are in-frame only. Not every clone is retained; where verified, under half of the shortfall comes from an unresolved V gene, and the cause of the rest is unknown. V and J calls and clone size are copied from that table; D and trimming were computed from the DNA. In all, the sample holds around 110,000 clones, and over 60% of those were seen once. The top ten clonotypes cover more than 6.5% of the sample.

Sequenced: PBMCs. The source of this sequence is a woman aged 35 to 49 in good health and CMV-seropositive. The rearranged chain carries TRBV19 and TRBJ1-5; TRBD1 might be the D gene, on 6 matching bases. CDR3 sequence: CASSSPGVSNQPQHF. DNA sequence: TGTGCCAGTAGTTCGCCAGGGGTCAGCAATCAGCCCCAGCATTTT.